One and the same sample provided the 10 T cell receptor beta chains below, sequenced in a study of blood T cell repertoires in COVID-19. Method: immunoSEQ multiplex PCR; TCRdb's copy keeps in-frame clones and lacks some. This repertoire shows around 88,000 clones, about 84% found once; its top ten account for around 4.5%. Sequenced sample: peripheral blood. The receptors come from a man aged 55 to 69 with acute or convalescent COVID-19.

The chain couples TRBV25-1 to TRBJ1-1, with 7 bases identical to TRBD1. CDR1 and CDR2 from the germline V gene are MGHDK and SYGVNS. Trimming took 3 bases from V and 3 from J; bases not matched to a gene: 4. The CDR3 runs to 14 residues. CDR3 region: CASSEPTGDTEAFF. The CDR3 DNA follows: TGTGCCAGCAGTGAGCCTACAGGGGACACTGAAGCTTTCTTT.

The V and J genes are TRBV7-2 and TRBJ2-7; 11 bases are shared with TRBD1. The V gene end was trimmed by 4 bases and the J gene end by 3 bases; junction bases not matched to a gene: 8. The germline gives CDR1 SGHTA, CDR2 FQGNSA. The CDR3 covers 16 residues. CDR3 sequence reads: CASSSTSGTGGYEQYF. The CDR3 DNA sequence: TGTGCCAGCAGCTCAACCTCCGGGACAGGGGGCTACGAGCAGTACTTC.

This CDR3 reads CASSLGVAGVAGELFF. CDR3 nucleotides: TGTGCCAGCAGCTTAGGGGTAGCGGGGGTGGCCGGGGAGCTGTTTTTT. The gene calls are TRBV7-2 and TRBJ2-2; TRBD2 aligns across 9 bases. The CDR3 totals 16 residues. The germline CDR1 and CDR2 sequences are SGHTA and FQGNSA. Trimming cost V 1 base and J 6 bases; bases outside gene matches: 6.

V gene TRBV6-5 combines with J gene TRBJ2-2, with a possible D match to TRBD2 (5 bases). This CDR3 contains 15 residues. With 7 bases removed from V and 4 bases from J, the gap between germline ends came to 16 bases. CDR1 is MNHEY, CDR2 SVGAGI, per germline. The CDR3 loop reads CASKSSGISTGELFF. The CDR3 region has the DNA TGTGCCAGCAAAAGTTCCGGGATCAGCACCGGGGAGCTGTTTTTT.

This sequence joins TRBV5-1 and TRBJ2-6; 14 bases align to TRBD2. CDR3 length equals 19 residues. Germline V gives CDR1 SGHRS, CDR2 YFSETQ. Trimming at V came to 1 base and at J to 2 bases, leaving 5 bases not matched to a gene. CDR3 coding DNA: TGCGCCAGCAGCTTGATAGGGACTAGCGGGAGTACTGGGGCCAACGTCCTGACTTTC. This codes for CASSLIGTSGSTGANVLTF. Looking up the rest from reference TRBV5-1 and TRBJ2-6 gives the full variable domain: KAGVTQTPRYLIKTRGQQVTLSCSPISGHRSVSWYQQTPGQGLQFLFEYFSETQRNKGNFPGRFSGRQFSNSRSEMNVSTLELGDSALYLCASSLIGTSGSTGANVLTFGAGSRLTVL.

The chain combines TRBV28 with TRBJ2-5; a weak D match, TRBD2 (7 bases). Germline-derived CDR1 and CDR2 are MDHEN and SYDVKM. The germline V and J ends were trimmed by 6 bases and 4 bases, with 12 bases remaining between them. The CDR3 has 13 residues. CDR3 sequence (DNA): TGTGCCAGCAGGTCCGGGGGGCGAGAGACCCAGTACTTC. It codes for CASRSGGRETQYF.

The chain has TRBV10-3 and TRBJ1-4; D is uncertain. The CDR3 spans 15 residues. The germline gives CDR1 ENHRY, CDR2 SYGVKD. V was trimmed by 3 bases and J by 0 bases, leaving 8 bases between them. CDR3: CAISDLGATNEKLFF. As DNA, the CDR3 is TGTGCCATCAGTGATTTGGGAGCAACTAATGAAAAACTGTTTTTT.

This CDR3 reads CASSLGGRTEAFF. The DNA of the CDR3 is TGTGCCAGCAGCTTAGGGGGGCGGACTGAAGCTTTCTTT. The chain is built from TRBV7-9 and TRBJ1-1; D is perhaps TRBD1 (6 bases). Trimming cost V 1 base and J 5 bases, with 8 bases left between them. The CDR3 has 13 residues. CDR1 and CDR2 from the germline V gene are SEHNR and FQNEAQ (reference sequence).

The chain is built from TRBV5-1 and TRBJ2-3; D may be TRBD2 (6 bases). V was shortened by 5 bases and J by 2 bases, with 15 bases between the two germline ends. This CDR3 has 15 amino acids. Looked up from germline, CDR1 is SGHRS and CDR2 is YFSETQ. The CDR3 DNA follows: TGCGCCAGCAGGAGTCTAGCGATCGTCACAGATACGCAGTATTTT. Its translation is CASRSLAIVTDTQYF.

The chain combines TRBV9 with TRBJ2-1, with 9 nucleotides matching TRBD1. CDR3 length equals 15 residues. V gave up 4 bases and J gave up 2 bases; unmatched junction bases: 4. Germline lookup yields CDR1 SGDLS and CDR2 YYNGEE. The CDR3 DNA follows: TGTGCCAGCAGCAAGACAGGGGGGACCTACAATGAGCAGTTCTTC. It yields the protein CASSKTGGTYNEQFF.